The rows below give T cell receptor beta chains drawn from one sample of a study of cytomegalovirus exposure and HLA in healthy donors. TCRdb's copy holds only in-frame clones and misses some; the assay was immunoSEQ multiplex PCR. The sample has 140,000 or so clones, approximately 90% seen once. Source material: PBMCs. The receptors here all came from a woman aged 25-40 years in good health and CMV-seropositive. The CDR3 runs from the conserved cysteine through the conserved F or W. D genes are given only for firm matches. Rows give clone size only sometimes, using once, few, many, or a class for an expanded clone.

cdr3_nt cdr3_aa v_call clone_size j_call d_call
TGTGCCAGCTCACCGGACCAGGGGTCTACGCAGTATTTT CASSPDQGSTQYF TRBV18 - TRBJ2-3 -
TGTGCCAGCAGCTACGGACTAGCGGCAGATACGCAGTATTTT CASSYGLAADTQYF TRBV7-9 once TRBJ2-3 TRBD2
TGTGCCAGCAGTTTAAGGGGCTACGGCTACACCTTC CASSLRGYGYTF TRBV28 - TRBJ1-2 -
TGTGCCAGCAGCGAGGGAGATTTCGATGAGCAGTTCTTC CASSEGDFDEQFF TRBV5-6 - TRBJ2-1 -
TGCGCCAGCAGCCAAGGCCAAACTTCGTCCTACGAGCAGTACTTC CASSQGQTSSYEQYF TRBV4-1 - TRBJ2-7 -
TGTGCCAGCAGCTTAGATGGTCTGGCTGATACGCAGTATTTT CASSLDGLADTQYF TRBV11-2 - TRBJ2-3 -
TGTGCCAGCAGGGAACTAGCGCCGAGAGGCGAGCAGTACTTC CASRELAPRGEQYF TRBV6-1 - TRBJ2-7 TRBD2
TGTGCCAGCAGCCGCACGGCCGCCTCGGGAGCGACTGAAGCTTTCTTT CASSRTAASGATEAFF TRBV7-2 - TRBJ1-1 -
TGTGCCAGCAGCACAGGACGGAGAACTAGCACAGATACGCAGTATTTT CASSTGRRTSTDTQYF TRBV7-9 few TRBJ2-3 -
TGTGCCAGCAGTGAATGGACGGGGGGGTACGTCAATGAGCAGTTCTTC CASSEWTGGYVNEQFF TRBV25-1 once TRBJ2-1 TRBD2
TGTGCCAGCAGTTTGGGGACAGGATCCTACAGTGAGCAGTTCTTC CASSLGTGSYSEQFF TRBV27 few TRBJ2-1 TRBD1
TGTGCCAGCAGTTACTCTTCAGGCACTGAGCAGTTCTTC CASSYSSGTEQFF TRBV6-5 - TRBJ2-1 -
TGTGCCAGCAGCTTCACTAGGAGCTCCTACAATGAGCAGTTCTTC CASSFTRSSYNEQFF TRBV7-8 - TRBJ2-1 -
TGCGCCAGCAGCCTATTGACAGATACGCAGTATTTT CASSLLTDTQYF TRBV5-1 - TRBJ2-3 -
TGTGCCAGCAGCGTAGACCCGGGACAGGGGTTCTACGAGCAGTACTTC CASSVDPGQGFYEQYF TRBV9 - TRBJ2-7 TRBD1
TGTGCCACCGGGGAGAGCTCCTACAATGAGCAGTTCTTC CATGESSYNEQFF TRBV19 - TRBJ2-1 -
TGTGCCAGCACCGAGACAGGGCGCGAAGCTTTCTTT CASTETGREAFF TRBV7-9 - TRBJ1-1 TRBD1
TGTGCCAGCAGTGAAGTTCACGGTGAAAAACTGTTTTTT CASSEVHGEKLFF TRBV6-1 - TRBJ1-4 -
TGCGCCAGCAGCGCGGGATTCGGTGAGCAGTTCTTC CASSAGFGEQFF TRBV5-1 - TRBJ2-1 -
TGTGCCAGCAGCGCCCTCTACTATGGCTACACCTTC CASSALYYGYTF TRBV9 - TRBJ1-2 -
TGTGCCAGCAGCTCCGTGGGCGGACAGGGGAACACCGGGGAGCTGTTTTTT CASSSVGGQGNTGELFF TRBV5-5 - TRBJ2-2 TRBD1
TGTGCCAGCAGTGAAAGTCAAGGACTAGCGGGGGGAAGCACAGATACGCAGTATTTT CASSESQGLAGGSTDTQYF TRBV6-1 - TRBJ2-3 TRBD2
TGTGCCAGCAGACCAGGCGGGACAGGGGGTACCACTGAAGCTTTCTTT CASRPGGTGGTTEAFF TRBV6-6 - TRBJ1-1 TRBD1
TGTGCCAGCAGCTTAGGGGGACAGGGAAGAAGGGACAATGAGCAGTTCTTC CASSLGGQGRRDNEQFF TRBV13 - TRBJ2-1 TRBD1
TGCAGTGCTGGAGGACAGGGCAAGCAGTACTTC CSAGGQGKQYF TRBV20-1 - TRBJ2-7 TRBD1
TGCGCCAGCAGTGAAGATAGCGGGGAGACCTCCTACGAGCAGTACTTC CASSEDSGETSYEQYF TRBV10-2 - TRBJ2-7 TRBD2
TGTGCCAGCAGCGCCCGGGACTCCAGGGTTCTGGATACGCAGTATTTT CASSARDSRVLDTQYF TRBV9 - TRBJ2-3 -
TGTGCCAGCAGCTCCCCTAGGGATAGCGGGGGGAATGAGCAGTTCTTC CASSSPRDSGGNEQFF TRBV7-9 - TRBJ2-1 TRBD2
TGTGCCAGCGGCGAGAGCGGGACAGGGCTCGTCGGCGAGCAGTACTTC CASGESGTGLVGEQYF TRBV2 - TRBJ2-7 TRBD1
TGTGCCAGCAACCAAAACGGCTGGAGCACTGAAGCTTTCTTT CASNQNGWSTEAFF TRBV28 - TRBJ1-1 -
TGCGCCAGCAGCCAAGAAGTTGGGCGGGCCTACAATGAGCAGTTCTTC CASSQEVGRAYNEQFF TRBV4-1 - TRBJ2-1 -